The following is a T cell receptor (beta chain) sequence with its context. These data belong to a study of regulatory T cells in long-lasting Graves disease. The germline CDR1 and CDR2 sequences are LNHNV and YYDKDF (reference sequence). This CDR3 contains 12 residues. The germline V and J ends were trimmed by 5 bases and 5 bases, with 6 bases remaining between them. Described time point: persistent/refractory GD, antithyroid drugs over 5 years with positive TRAb. Extracted PBMC RNA gave rise to the TCR library. iRepertoire HTBI primers and Arm-PCR of CDR3 regions built TCR beta libraries. Per the original data handling: Identification of gene segments yielded more than 60 TRBV and 14 TRBJ across samples. One entry per CDR3 protein, called by TCRdb with MiXCR from the multiplex PCR reads. The V and J calls here are based on TCRdb, not the publication. The sample has fewer than 600,000 distinct CDR3 sequences, approximately 23% seen once.

Sequenced material: peripheral blood mononuclear cells (PBMCs), taken when the disease was refractory, from a patient treated with antithyroid drugs. This receptor was identified in a female donor with Graves disease. The rearrangement uses TRBV15 and TRBJ1-4, with D possibly being TRBD1 (5 bases). This CDR3 reads CATSSGNEKLFF. The CDR3 coding sequence is TGTGCCACCAGCTCAGGGAATGAAAAACTGTTTTTT.